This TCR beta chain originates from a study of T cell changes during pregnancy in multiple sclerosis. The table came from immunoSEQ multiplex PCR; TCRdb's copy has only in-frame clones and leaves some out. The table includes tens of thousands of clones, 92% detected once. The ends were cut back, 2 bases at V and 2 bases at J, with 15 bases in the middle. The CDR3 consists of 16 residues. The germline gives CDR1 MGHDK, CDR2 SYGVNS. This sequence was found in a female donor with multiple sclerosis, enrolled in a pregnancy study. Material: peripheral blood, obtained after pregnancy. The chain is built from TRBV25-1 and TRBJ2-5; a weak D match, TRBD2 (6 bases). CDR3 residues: CASSEGRTKPQETQYF. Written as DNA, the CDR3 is TGTGCCAGCAGTGAAGGAAGGACTAAACCACAAGAGACCCAGTACTTC.